Reported below is one T cell receptor (beta chain). These data belong to a study of T cell changes during pregnancy in multiple sclerosis. The CDR3 covers 15 residues. Trimming took off 2 bases at V and 4 bases at J, with 13 bases between the two ends. Germline V gives CDR1 SGHDT, CDR2 YYEEEE. Using immunoSEQ multiplex PCR, the repertoire was profiled, and TCRdb retains in-frame clones only, with some absent. Among around 110,000 clones, less than 95% were seen once, and the ten largest hold less than 0.85%. The sample consisted of peripheral blood, taken in the third trimester of pregnancy. This TCR was sampled from a female donor in good health, enrolled as a control in a pregnancy study. The gene calls are TRBV5-6 and TRBJ1-3, with D possibly matching TRBD1 (5 bases). The CDR3 DNA sequence: TGTGCCAGCAGCTTATCCTCCGGGGGGGGAAACACCATATATTTT. Its protein product is CASSLSSGGGNTIYF.